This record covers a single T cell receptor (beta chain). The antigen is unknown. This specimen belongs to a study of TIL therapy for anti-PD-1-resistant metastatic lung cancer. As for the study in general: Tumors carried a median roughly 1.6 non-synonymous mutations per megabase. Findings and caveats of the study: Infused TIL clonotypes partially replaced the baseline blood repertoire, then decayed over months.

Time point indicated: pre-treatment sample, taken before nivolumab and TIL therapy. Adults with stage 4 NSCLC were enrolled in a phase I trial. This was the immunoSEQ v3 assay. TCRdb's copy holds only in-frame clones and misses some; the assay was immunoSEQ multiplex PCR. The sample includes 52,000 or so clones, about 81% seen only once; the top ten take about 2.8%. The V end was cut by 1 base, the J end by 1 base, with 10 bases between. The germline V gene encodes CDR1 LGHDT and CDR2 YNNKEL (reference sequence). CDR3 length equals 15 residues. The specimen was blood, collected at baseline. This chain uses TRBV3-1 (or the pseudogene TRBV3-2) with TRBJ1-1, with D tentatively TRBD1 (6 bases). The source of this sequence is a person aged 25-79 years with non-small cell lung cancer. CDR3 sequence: CASSQAGGPNTEAFF. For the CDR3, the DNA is TGTGCCAGCAGCCAAGCTGGGGGCCCGAACACTGAAGCTTTCTTT.